This TCR beta chain was observed in a study of shared clonotypes between healthy human individuals. Some 30,000 T cell genomes, or approximately 300 ng DNA, went into replicate PCRs of unsorted PBMC. Sequencing on ten immunoSEQ deep assay plates was performed for unsorted PBMC DNA. This table comes from immunoSEQ multiplex PCR, and its TCRdb copy is limited to in-frame clones, with some not included. The table has 490,000 or so clones, 70% to 80% seen once. This TCR was sampled from a woman in her forties in good health. Some clones in this sample may be carry-over from other donors' samples. Sequencing was carried out using PBMCs.

The CDR3 nucleotides read TGTGCCAGCAGCCCCGTACTAGCGGACTTGGATACGCAGTATTTT. Amino acids: CASSPVLADLDTQYF. The V and J genes are TRBV9 and TRBJ2-3; 8 nucleotides line up with TRBD2. The length of the CDR3 is 15 residues. From germline, CDR1 is SGDLS and CDR2 YYNGEE. V trimming: 4 bases; J trimming: 6 bases; junction bases outside the gene matches: 10.